A selection of T cell receptor beta chains follows, all from one sample in a study of beta chain features in type 1 diabetes. Sequenced by immunoSEQ multiplex PCR; TCRdb stores in-frame clones only, minus some. The table lists roughly 700,000 clones, around an eighth of them singletons, with less than 0.025% in the top ten. Sequencing was done on a sample of naive CD4+ T cells from blood. All receptors derive from a man aged 18 to 30 with type 1 diabetes. CDR3s include the opening cysteine and the closing phenylalanine or tryptophan. D genes are given only for firm matches. Clone size is given for some rows only: seen once, a few or many times, or a class if the clone is expanded.

d_call j_call v_call clone_size cdr3_nt cdr3_aa
NA TRBJ2-1 TRBV30 NA TGTGCCTGGACCCCCGGACAGTCCTACAATGAGCAGTTCTTC CAWTPGQSYNEQFF
NA TRBJ1-2 TRBV30 NA TGTGCCTGGAGTGACCTAGGTGTTAACTATGGCTACACCTTC CAWSDLGVNYGYTF
TRBD2 TRBJ2-7 TRBV5-1 few TGCGCCAGCAGCGGAGGGACTAGATCCTACGAGCAGTACTTC CASSGGTRSYEQYF
TRBD1 TRBJ2-3 TRBV29-1 few TGCAGCGCTGAGTATTGGACAGGGACCGATACGCAGTATTTT CSAEYWTGTDTQYF
NA TRBJ1-6 TRBV12-2 few TGTGCAAGTCGCTCCTATAATTCACCCCTCCACTTT CASRSYNSPLHF
NA TRBJ1-4 TRBV9 NA TGTGACAAAAGGGACGGTGGTGGAGCTAATGAAAAACTGTTTTTT CDKRDGGGANEKLFF
NA TRBJ1-5 TRBV7-9 few TGTGCCAGCAGCTTACGCGGGGGAGGGGATCAGCCCCAGCATTTT CASSLRGGGDQPQHF
NA TRBJ1-2 TRBV12-5 few TGTGCTAGTGGTTTGGTCGGCATCTCCTATGGCTACACCTTC CASGLVGISYGYTF
NA TRBJ2-4 TRBV5-4 few TGTGCCAGCAGCTCAGGAGGGGGGCTTTCTCTAGCCAAAAACATTCAGTACTTC CASSSGGGLSLAKNIQYF
NA TRBJ2-1 TRBV28 few TGTGCCAGCCTTGTAGGTGCCCTACCCTACAATGAGCAGTTCTTC CASLVGALPYNEQFF
NA TRBJ1-1 TRBV30 NA TGTGCCTGGAGTGTTAACAGAAACACTGAAGCTTTCTTT CAWSVNRNTEAFF
NA TRBJ1-3 TRBV6-5 NA TGTGCCAGCAGTTACAGAGGGGCCGATGGAAACACCATATATTTT CASSYRGADGNTIYF
NA TRBJ2-3 TRBV5-1 NA TGCGCCAGCAGCATTCAGACAGGAGTTTCCACAGATACGCAGTATTTT CASSIQTGVSTDTQYF
TRBD1 TRBJ1-2 TRBV4-1 NA TGCGCCAGCAGCCAACCGGGACAGGGTATCTACTATGGCTACACCTTC CASSQPGQGIYYGYTF
NA TRBJ1-5 TRBV18 few TGTGCCAGCTCACCGTACAGAAACAATCAGCCCCAGCATTTT CASSPYRNNQPQHF
NA TRBJ2-1 TRBV7-9 NA TGTGCCAGCAGCTTTCGGGGGCGCGAGGCTAATGAGCAGTTCTTC CASSFRGREANEQFF
NA TRBJ2-5 TRBV27 NA TGTGCCAGCAGTTTAGTACCATTCCAAGAGACCCAGTACTTC CASSLVPFQETQYF
NA TRBJ1-1 TRBV6-4 few TGTGCCAGCAGTGACTCTGGACCCATGAACACTGAAGCTTTCTTT CASSDSGPMNTEAFF
NA TRBJ1-1 TRBV30 NA TGTGCCTGTCTGGGGTGGGGGAGCACTGAAGCTTTCTTT CACLGWGSTEAFF
NA TRBJ1-6 TRBV2 few TGTGCCAGCAGTACAAGGGATTCACCCCTCCACTTT CASSTRDSPLHF
NA TRBJ1-1 TRBV18 few TGTGCCAGCTCACCACCTTCTGTGAACACTGAAGCTTTCTTT CASSPPSVNTEAFF
TRBD1 TRBJ2-6 TRBV7-2 few TGTGCCAGCAGCCCTCCGGGACAGTCCTCTGGGGCCAACGTCCTGACTTTC CASSPPGQSSGANVLTF
NA TRBJ2-5 TRBV29-1 NA TGCAGTACCGAGGAGGGGGGCGTGGAGACCCAGTACTTC CSTEEGGVETQYF
NA TRBJ1-1 TRBV5-1 few TGCGCCAGCAGCTTACAACCGTTGAACACTGAAGCTTTCTTT CASSLQPLNTEAFF
NA TRBJ2-5 TRBV18 few TGTGCCAGCTCACCAGACAGCCAAGCAGCTGAGGAGACCCAGTACTTC CASSPDSQAAEETQYF
NA TRBJ1-5 TRBV2 NA TGTGCCAGCAGTGCCCAGGGAGAGGGACAGCCCCAGCATTTT CASSAQGEGQPQHF
TRBD2 TRBJ2-5 TRBV5-4 NA TGTGCCAGCACCCCCGCTAGCGGGGGCCCTCAAGAGACCCAGTACTTC CASTPASGGPQETQYF
TRBD2 TRBJ2-1 TRBV27 NA TGTGCCAGCACGGGACTACCCGGCGAGGATGGCAATGAGCAGTTCTTC CASTGLPGEDGNEQFF
NA TRBJ1-2 TRBV6-5 few TGTGCCAGCAGTGAAGCGGGCTATGGCTACACCTTC CASSEAGYGYTF
NA TRBJ2-7 TRBV7-9 few TGTGCCAGCAGCCCCCCCTCGGGGGAGCAGTACTTC CASSPPSGEQYF
NA TRBJ2-7 TRBV6-1 NA TGTGCCAGCAGTGGTCTGGGGGAGCAGTACTTC CASSGLGEQYF
NA TRBJ2-5 TRBV10-3 few TGTGCCATCAGTGAGTCTGAAGGGGAGACCCAGTACTTC CAISESEGETQYF
NA TRBJ2-5 TRBV9 NA TGTGCCAGCAGCCCCGGCCCAGGGGGGTTAAAAGAGACCCAGTACTTC CASSPGPGGLKETQYF
TRBD2 TRBJ2-2 TRBV5-4 NA TGTGCCAGCAGCTTGGAAGTAGCGGGGGGCGGGGAGCTGTTTTTT CASSLEVAGGGELFF
NA TRBJ2-1 TRBV28 NA TGTGCCAGCAGCATCGGACTCGACAATGAGCAGTTCTTC CASSIGLDNEQFF
NA TRBJ1-2 TRBV5-1 NA TGCGCCAGCAGCCCCGGGACTCCGGGTGGCTATGGCTACACCTTC CASSPGTPGGYGYTF
NA TRBJ2-5 TRBV11-3 NA TGTGCCAGCGCCGCTCAAGAGACCCAGTACTTC CASAAQETQYF
NA TRBJ2-7 TRBV30 few TGTGCCTGGAGCATTAACTACGAGCAGTACTTC CAWSINYEQYF
NA TRBJ1-1 TRBV7-2 few TGTGCCAGCAGCTTAGACAAGGCTCGAGGGACTGAAGCTTTCTTT CASSLDKARGTEAFF
NA TRBJ1-2 TRBV7-8 few TGTGCCAGCAGCTGGGGAGCGATTAACTATGGCTACACCTTC CASSWGAINYGYTF
NA TRBJ1-5 TRBV5-4 few TGTGCCAGCAGCTTACCCGGGTACGGCAATCAGCCCCAGCATTTT CASSLPGYGNQPQHF
NA TRBJ2-7 TRBV30 NA TGTGCCTGGAGTGTACGAGGGCGGTACGAGCAGTACTTC CAWSVRGRYEQYF
NA TRBJ1-2 TRBV2 NA TGTGCCACCAATGCCGCAGGGTCCCAGGTTGGCTACACCTTC CATNAAGSQVGYTF
NA TRBJ2-1 TRBV28 few TGTGCCAGCAGCGGCGGGCCGAGGGGCCCCCATGAGCAGTTCTTC CASSGGPRGPHEQFF
NA TRBJ1-5 TRBV14 NA TGTGCCAGCAGCCAAGGGTTTGAGCCCCAGCATTTT CASSQGFEPQHF
NA TRBJ1-4 TRBV7-2 few TGTGCCAGCGGCCGTGGGTTGGGGGCAACTAATGAAAAACTGTTTTTT CASGRGLGATNEKLFF
NA TRBJ2-5 TRBV5-1 few TGCGCCAGCAGCCCAGACAGTCAAGAGACCCAGTACTTC CASSPDSQETQYF
NA TRBJ1-6 TRBV30 few TGTGCCTGGAAGCCCGGGACACTGCGAACAAGTTCACCCCTCCACTTT CAWKPGTLRTSSPLHF
NA TRBJ1-4 TRBV7-9 NA TGTGCCAGCAGATTAATGATCGGGGGTAATGAAAAACTGTTTTTT CASRLMIGGNEKLFF
NA TRBJ2-4 TRBV5-1 NA TGCGCCAGCAGCCCGAGGGTGGCCCTGGGGGCCAAAAACATTCAGTACTTC CASSPRVALGAKNIQYF
NA TRBJ1-2 TRBV27 NA TGTGCCAGCAGTTTCCCTAACAGCGTTGGCTACACCTTC CASSFPNSVGYTF
NA TRBJ2-7 TRBV5-1 NA TGCGCCAGCAGCTTAAACTTCCACGAGCAGTACTTC CASSLNFHEQYF
NA TRBJ1-6 TRBV5-6 few TGTGCCAGCAGCACCTTACAGTGGGTGAATTCACCCCTCCACTTT CASSTLQWVNSPLHF
NA TRBJ1-5 TRBV21-1 few TGTGCCAGCAGCAAAGCCGAGGACTGGTATAGCAATCAGCCCCAGCATTTT CASSKAEDWYSNQPQHF
TRBD1 TRBJ2-2 TRBV7-9 NA TGTGCCAGCGGACTGGCGGGACAGGGTTACACCGGGGAGCTGTTTTTT CASGLAGQGYTGELFF
TRBD1 TRBJ1-2 TRBV10-3 NA TGTGCCATCAATGGAGGGGGCGCGAGCTATGGCTACACCTTC CAINGGGASYGYTF
TRBD1 TRBJ1-2 TRBV7-6 NA TGTGCCAGCAGCTTAGCAGGGGGCGTGTCTGGCTACACCTTC CASSLAGGVSGYTF